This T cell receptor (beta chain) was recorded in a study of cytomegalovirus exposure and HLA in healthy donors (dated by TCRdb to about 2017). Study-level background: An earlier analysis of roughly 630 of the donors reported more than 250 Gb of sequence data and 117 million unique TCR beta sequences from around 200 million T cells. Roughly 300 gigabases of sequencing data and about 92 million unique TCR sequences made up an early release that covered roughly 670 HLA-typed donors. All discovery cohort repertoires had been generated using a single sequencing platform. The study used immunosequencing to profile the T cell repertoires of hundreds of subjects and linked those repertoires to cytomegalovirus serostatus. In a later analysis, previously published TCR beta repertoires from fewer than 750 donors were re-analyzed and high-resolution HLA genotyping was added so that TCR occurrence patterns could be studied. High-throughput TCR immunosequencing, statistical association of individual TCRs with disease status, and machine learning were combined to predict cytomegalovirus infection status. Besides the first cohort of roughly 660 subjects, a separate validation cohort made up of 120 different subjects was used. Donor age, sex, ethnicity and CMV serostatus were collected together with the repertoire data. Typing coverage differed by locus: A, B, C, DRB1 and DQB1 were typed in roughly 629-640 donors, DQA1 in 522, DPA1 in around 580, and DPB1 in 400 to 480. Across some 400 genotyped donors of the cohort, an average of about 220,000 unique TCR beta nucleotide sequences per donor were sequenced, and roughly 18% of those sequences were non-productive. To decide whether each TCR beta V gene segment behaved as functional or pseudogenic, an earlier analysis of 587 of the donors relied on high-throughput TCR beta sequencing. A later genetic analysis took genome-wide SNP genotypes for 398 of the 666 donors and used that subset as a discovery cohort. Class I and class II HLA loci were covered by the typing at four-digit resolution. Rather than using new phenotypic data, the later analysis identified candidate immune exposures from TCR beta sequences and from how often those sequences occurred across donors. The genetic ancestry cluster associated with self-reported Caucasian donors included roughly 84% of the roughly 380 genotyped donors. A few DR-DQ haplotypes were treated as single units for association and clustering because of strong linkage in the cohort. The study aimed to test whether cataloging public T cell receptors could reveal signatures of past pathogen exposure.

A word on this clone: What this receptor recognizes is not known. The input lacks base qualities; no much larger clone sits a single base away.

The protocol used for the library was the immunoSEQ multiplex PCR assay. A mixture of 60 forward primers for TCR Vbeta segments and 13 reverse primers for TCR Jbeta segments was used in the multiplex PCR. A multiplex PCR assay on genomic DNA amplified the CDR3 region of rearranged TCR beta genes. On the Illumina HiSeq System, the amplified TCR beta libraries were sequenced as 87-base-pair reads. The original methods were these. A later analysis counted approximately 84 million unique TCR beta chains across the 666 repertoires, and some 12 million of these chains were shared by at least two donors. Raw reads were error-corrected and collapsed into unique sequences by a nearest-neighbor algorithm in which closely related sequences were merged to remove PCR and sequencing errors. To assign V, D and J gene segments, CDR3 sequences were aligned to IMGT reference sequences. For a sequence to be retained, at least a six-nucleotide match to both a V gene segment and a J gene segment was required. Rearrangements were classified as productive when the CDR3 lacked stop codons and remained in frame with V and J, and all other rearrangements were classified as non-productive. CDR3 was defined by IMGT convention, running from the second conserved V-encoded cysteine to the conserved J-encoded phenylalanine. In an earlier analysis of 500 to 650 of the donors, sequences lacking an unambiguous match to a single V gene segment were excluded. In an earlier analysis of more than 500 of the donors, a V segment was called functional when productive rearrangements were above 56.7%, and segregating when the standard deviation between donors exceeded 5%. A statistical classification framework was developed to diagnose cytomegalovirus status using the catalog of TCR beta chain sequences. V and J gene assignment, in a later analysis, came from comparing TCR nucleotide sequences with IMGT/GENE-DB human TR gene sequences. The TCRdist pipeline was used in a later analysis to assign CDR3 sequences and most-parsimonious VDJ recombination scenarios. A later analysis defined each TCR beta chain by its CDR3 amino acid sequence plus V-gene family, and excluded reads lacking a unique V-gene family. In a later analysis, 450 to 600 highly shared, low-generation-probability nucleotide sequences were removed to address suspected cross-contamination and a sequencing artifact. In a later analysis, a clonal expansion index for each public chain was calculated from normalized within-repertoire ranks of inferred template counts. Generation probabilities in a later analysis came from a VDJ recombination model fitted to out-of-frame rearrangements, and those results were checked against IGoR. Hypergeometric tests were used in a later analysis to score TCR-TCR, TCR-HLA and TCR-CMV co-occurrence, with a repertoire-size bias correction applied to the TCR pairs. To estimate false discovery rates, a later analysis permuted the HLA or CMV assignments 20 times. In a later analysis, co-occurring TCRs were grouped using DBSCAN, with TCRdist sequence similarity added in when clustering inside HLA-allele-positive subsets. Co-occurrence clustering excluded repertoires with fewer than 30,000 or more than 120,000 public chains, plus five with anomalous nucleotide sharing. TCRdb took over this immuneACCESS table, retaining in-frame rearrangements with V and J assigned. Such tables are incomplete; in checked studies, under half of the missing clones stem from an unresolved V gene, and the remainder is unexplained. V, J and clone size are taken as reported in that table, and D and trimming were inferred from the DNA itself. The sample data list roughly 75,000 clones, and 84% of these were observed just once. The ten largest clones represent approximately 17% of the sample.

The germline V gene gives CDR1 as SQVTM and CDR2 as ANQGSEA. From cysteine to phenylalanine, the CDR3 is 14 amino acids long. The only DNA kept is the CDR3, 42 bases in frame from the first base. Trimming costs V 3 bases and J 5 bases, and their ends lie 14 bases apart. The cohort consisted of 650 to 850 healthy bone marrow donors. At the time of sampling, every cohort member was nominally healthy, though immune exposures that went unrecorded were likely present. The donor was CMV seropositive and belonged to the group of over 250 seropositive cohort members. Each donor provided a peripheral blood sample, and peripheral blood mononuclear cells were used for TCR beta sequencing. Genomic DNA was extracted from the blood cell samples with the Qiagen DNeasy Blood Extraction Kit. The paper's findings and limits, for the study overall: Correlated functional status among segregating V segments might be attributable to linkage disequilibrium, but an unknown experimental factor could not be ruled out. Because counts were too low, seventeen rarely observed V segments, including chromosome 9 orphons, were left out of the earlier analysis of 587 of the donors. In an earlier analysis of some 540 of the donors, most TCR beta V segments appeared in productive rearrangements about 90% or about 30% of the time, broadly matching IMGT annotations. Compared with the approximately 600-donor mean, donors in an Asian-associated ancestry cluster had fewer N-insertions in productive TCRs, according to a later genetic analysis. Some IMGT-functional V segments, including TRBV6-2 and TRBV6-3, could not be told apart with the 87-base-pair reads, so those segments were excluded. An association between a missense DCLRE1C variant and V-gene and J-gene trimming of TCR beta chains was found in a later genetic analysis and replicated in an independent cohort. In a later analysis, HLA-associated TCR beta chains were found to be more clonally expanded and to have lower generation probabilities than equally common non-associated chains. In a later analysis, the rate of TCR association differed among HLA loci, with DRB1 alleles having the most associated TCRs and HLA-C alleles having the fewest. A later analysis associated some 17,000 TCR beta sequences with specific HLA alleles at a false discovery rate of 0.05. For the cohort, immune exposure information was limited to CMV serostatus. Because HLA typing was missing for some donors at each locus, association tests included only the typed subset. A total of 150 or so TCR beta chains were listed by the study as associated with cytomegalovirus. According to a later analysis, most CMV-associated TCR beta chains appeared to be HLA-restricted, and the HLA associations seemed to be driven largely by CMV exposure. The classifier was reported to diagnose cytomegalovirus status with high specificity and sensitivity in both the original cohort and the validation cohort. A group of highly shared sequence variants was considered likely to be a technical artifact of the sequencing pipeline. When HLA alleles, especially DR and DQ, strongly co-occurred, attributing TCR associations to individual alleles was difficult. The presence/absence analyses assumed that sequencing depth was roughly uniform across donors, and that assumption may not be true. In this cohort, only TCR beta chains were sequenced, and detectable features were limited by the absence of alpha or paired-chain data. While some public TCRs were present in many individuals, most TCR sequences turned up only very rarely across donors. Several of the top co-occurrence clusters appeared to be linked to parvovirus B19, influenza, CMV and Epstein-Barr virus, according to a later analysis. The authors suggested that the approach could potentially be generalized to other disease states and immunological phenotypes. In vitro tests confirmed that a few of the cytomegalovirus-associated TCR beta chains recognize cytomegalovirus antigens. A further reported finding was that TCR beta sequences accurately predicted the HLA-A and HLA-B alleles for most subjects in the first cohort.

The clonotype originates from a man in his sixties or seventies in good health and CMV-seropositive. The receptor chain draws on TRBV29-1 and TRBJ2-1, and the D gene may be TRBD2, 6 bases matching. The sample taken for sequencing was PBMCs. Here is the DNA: TGCAGCGTTGAGGCCCGGGACTTTAACAATGAGCAGTTCTTC. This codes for CSVEARDFNNEQFF.